This TCR beta chain was recorded in a study of beta chain features in type 1 diabetes. Study outcomes and limitations: Here, the possible influence of HLA type (on TCRB rearrangement) remained unresolved.

The whole isolated RNA underwent reverse transcription, so sequencing captured expressed TCRB transcripts. The data were produced by immunoSEQ multiplex PCR, yet TCRdb's version contains in-frame clones alone and is incomplete. The table has roughly 130,000 clones, about 9.2% seen once; the top ten hold about 0.66%. The CDR3 covers 14 residues. Germline CDR1 and CDR2: SGHRS and YFSETQ. With 0 bases removed from V and 6 bases from J, the gap between germline ends came to 13 bases. About this clone itself: Its antigen is currently unknown.

This sequence was found in a young man in good health. The sample taken for sequencing was central memory CD4+ T cells from blood. This chain links TRBV5-1 with TRBJ2-7; tentative D call: TRBD1 (6 bases). In DNA, the CDR3 is TGCGCCAGCAGCTTGGACAGGGAATTTGGCGAGCAGTACTTC. It encodes CASSLDREFGEQYF.